This T cell receptor beta chain was recovered during a study of response to subunit inactivated influenza vaccine. Study-wide findings and caveats: There was a suggestion from the authors that each seasonal influenza vaccination recruits few new T cells.

This clonotype was seen many times. The antigen remains undetermined. Germline values: CDR1 MDHEN, CDR2 SYDVKM. The CDR3 runs 15 residues. The V and J ends lost 10 bases and 0 bases, in that order; junction bases with no gene match: 9. TCRdb itself ran the RT-PCR reads through MiXCR, one entry per CDR3 protein. This sample has hundreds of thousands of distinct CDR3 sequences, with about 14% found just once. The sample consisted of PBMCs from blood, taken 14 to 15 days before vaccination. The TCR sequence derives from a man aged 45-60 years who received an inactivated influenza vaccine. V is TRBV28 and J is TRBJ1-3, with TRBD1 matching over 7 bases. CDR3 region: CATSWDSRSGNTIYF. DNA of the CDR3: TGTGCCACCTCCTGGGACAGCCGCTCTGGAAACACCATATATTTT.